The sequence of this TCR beta chain was determined in a study of regulatory T cells in long-lasting Graves disease. Study observations and caveats: Accuracy might have suffered from few samples.

The authors built TCR beta libraries using iRepertoire HTBI primers and Arm-PCR of CDR3 regions. One entry per CDR3 protein results from TCRdb running MiXCR on the multiplex PCR reads. The sample includes fewer than 450,000 distinct CDR3 sequences, roughly 15% of them seen just once. This CDR3 spans 14 amino acids. Germline CDR1 and CDR2: SGHNT and YENEEA. V was trimmed by 5 bases and J by 5 bases, leaving 16 bases between them. Time point: newly diagnosed GD, antithyroid drugs for less than 3 months. TCR sequences were obtained from RNA taken from PBMCs. This clonotype was detected ten times or more. Antigen unknown. This sample also belongs to another study, concerning T cells in Graves' hyperthyroidism and ophthalmopathy. Per that paper: The study used the HTBI primer set for a first-round RT-PCR of the TCR CDR3.

The source of this sequence is a woman between 40 and 50 years old with Graves disease. The J gene is TRBJ2-7, the V gene TRBV11-3, with a weak D call TRBD2 (5 bases). The specimen comprised peripheral blood mononuclear cells (PBMCs), sampled at new diagnosis, from a patient treated with antithyroid drugs. The CDR3 is CASSPGGSRDEQYF. Here the CDR3 DNA reads TGTGCCAGCAGCCCAGGAGGTAGTCGAGACGAGCAGTACTTC.